This T cell receptor beta chain is from a study of blood T cell repertoires in COVID-19. On the study more broadly: Acute and convalescent COVID-19 specimens originated in the United States, Italy and Spain. The cDNA or gDNA used as material had been derived from T cells, B-cell-depleted T cells, or PBMCs.

Authors' processing steps: For nucleated cells, counts were estimated from reference gene primer amplification. Libraries were prepared by immunoSEQ multiplex PCR; TCRdb keeps only in-frame clonotypes and omits some of them. Clone size and V and J calls were adopted from that table, with D and trimming inferred from the DNA. The sample yields 95,000 to 150,000 clones, 82% seen once. This TCR was sampled from a woman in her 70s with acute or convalescent COVID-19. Sequencing was carried out using peripheral blood.

The CDR3 here is CASSLDRKVFF. The CDR3 coding sequence is TGCGCCAGCAGCCTGGACAGAAAGGTGTTCTTT. The V gene is TRBV5-1, the J gene TRBJ1-1; perhaps TRBD1 as D (6 bases). The V gene's germline CDR1 is SGHRS and CDR2 YFSETQ. The CDR3 length is 11 residues. V shed 4 bases and J shed 14 bases, with 15 bases lying between them.